This T cell receptor (beta chain) is drawn from a study of T cells in Graves' hyperthyroidism and ophthalmopathy. Study-wide context: Peripheral blood was taken when the disease was first diagnosed, before any treatment began. Findings and caveats of the study: Also found in blood were most expanded thyroid clonotypes above 0.001.

The authors took PBMCs from 10 ml fresh peripheral blood. Germline V gene sequence: CDR1 LNHDA, CDR2 SQIVND (reference sequence). This CDR3 comprises 13 residues. The ends were cut back, 5 bases at V and 1 base at J, with 8 bases in the middle. Authors of the study amplified TCR beta CDR3 regions from RNA transcripts. Carried out on the TCR CDR3, a first-round RT-PCR used the HTBI primer set. TCRdb processed the multiplex PCR reads anew with MiXCR; each CDR3 protein has one entry. Among about 250,000 distinct CDR3 sequences listed, roughly 22% were seen once. A note on this clonotype: Its cognate antigen is unknown.

J is TRBJ1-1 and V is TRBV19; no definite D call. Sample: blood. This receptor was identified in a young man with Graves' ophthalmopathy. CDR3 nucleotide sequence: TGTGCCAGTAGTGACGGAACGAACACTGAAGCTTTCTTT. Translation: CASSDGTNTEAFF.